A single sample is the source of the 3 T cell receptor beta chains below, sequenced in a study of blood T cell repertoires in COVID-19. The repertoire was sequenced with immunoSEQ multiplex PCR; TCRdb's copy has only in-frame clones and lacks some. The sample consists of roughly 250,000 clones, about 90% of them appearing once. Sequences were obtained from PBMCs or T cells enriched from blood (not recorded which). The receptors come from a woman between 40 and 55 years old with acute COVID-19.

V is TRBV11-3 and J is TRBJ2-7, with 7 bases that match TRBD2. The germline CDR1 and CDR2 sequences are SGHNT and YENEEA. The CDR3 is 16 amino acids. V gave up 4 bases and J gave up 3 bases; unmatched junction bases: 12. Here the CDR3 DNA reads TGTGCCAGCAGCTACGCAACTAGCGTCACTTACTACGAGCAGTACTTC. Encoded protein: CASSYATSVTYYEQYF.

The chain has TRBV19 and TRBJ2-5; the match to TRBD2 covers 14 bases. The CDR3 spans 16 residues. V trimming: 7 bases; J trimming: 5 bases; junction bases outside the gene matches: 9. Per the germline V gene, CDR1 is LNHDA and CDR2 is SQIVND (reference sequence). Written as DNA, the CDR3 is TGTGCCAGTAAGACTAGCGGGAGGGGAGTCGCCGAGACCCAGTACTTC. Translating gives CASKTSGRGVAETQYF.

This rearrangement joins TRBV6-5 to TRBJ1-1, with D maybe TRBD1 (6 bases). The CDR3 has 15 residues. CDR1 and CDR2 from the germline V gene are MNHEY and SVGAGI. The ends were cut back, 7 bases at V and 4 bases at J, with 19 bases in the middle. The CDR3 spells CASMRSRGAPTEAFF. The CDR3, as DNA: TGTGCCAGCATGCGAAGTCGGGGGGCCCCCACTGAAGCTTTCTTT.